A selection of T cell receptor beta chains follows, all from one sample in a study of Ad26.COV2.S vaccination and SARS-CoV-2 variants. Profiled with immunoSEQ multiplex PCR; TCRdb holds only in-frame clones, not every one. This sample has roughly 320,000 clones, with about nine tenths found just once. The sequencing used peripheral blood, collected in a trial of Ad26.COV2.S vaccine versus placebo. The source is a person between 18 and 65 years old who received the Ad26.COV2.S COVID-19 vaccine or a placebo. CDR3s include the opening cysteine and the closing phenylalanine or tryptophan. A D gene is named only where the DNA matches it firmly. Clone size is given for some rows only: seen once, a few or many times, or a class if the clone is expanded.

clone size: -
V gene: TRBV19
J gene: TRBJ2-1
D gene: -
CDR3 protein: CASSTQGGKQNEQFF
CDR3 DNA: TGTGCCAGTAGCACCCAGGGGGGGAAACAGAATGAGCAGTTCTTC

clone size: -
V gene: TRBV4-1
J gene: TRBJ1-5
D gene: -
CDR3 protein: CASSQEPTVDQPQHF
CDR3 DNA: TGCGCCAGCAGCCAAGAGCCAACGGTCGATCAGCCCCAGCATTTT

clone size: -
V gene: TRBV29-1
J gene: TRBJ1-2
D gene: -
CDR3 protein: CSVETDSYYGYTF
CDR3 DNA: TGCAGCGTTGAAACGGACAGCTACTATGGCTACACCTTC

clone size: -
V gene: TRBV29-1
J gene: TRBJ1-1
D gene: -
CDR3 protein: CSGALGFSTEAFF
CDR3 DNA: TGCAGCGGTGCCCTCGGGTTCTCCACTGAAGCTTTCTTT

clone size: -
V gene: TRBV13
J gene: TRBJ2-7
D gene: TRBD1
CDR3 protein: CASSPIGGLGAYEQYF
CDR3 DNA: TGTGCCAGCAGCCCCATAGGGGGCCTAGGTGCCTACGAGCAGTACTTC

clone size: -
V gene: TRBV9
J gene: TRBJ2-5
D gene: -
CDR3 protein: CASSVAPDLQETQYF
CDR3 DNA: TGTGCCAGCAGCGTAGCTCCGGACTTACAAGAGACCCAGTACTTC

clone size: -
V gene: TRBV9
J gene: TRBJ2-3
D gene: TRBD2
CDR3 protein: CASSLGASGEDTQYF
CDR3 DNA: TGTGCCAGCAGTTTAGGGGCTAGCGGGGAGGATACGCAGTATTTT

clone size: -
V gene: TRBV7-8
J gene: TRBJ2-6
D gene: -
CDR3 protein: CASSLLPGTTGANVLTF
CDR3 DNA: TGTGCCAGCAGCCTTTTACCCGGGACAACTGGGGCCAACGTCCTGACTTTC

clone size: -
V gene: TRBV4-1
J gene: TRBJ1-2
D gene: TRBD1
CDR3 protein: CASSQDLVGQGAYYGYTF
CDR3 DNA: TGCGCCAGCAGCCAAGACCTGGTTGGACAGGGAGCATACTATGGCTACACCTTC

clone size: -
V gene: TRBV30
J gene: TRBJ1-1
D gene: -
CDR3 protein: CAWSVNGGNTEAFF
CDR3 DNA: TGTGCCTGGAGTGTAAATGGAGGTAACACTGAAGCTTTCTTT

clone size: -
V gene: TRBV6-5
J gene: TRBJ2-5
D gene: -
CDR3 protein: CASSLLEDGGETQYF
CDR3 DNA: TGTGCCAGCAGTTTACTAGAAGACGGAGGAGAGACCCAGTACTTC

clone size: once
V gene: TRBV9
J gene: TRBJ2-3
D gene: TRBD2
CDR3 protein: CASSTSGGATTQYF
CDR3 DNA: TGTGCCAGCAGTACTAGCGGGGGGGCCACTACGCAGTATTTT

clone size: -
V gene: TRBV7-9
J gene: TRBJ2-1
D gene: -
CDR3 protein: CASSEGAEPYNEQFF
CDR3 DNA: TGTGCCAGCAGCGAAGGGGCGGAACCCTACAATGAGCAGTTCTTC

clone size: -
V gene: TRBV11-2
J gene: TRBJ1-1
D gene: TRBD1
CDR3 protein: CASSFHDRATEAFF
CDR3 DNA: TGTGCCAGCAGCTTCCACGACAGGGCCACTGAAGCTTTCTTT

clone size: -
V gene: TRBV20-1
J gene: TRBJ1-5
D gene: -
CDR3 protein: CSASLRNQASNQPQHF
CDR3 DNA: TGCAGTGCTAGTTTGAGGAATCAGGCTAGCAATCAGCCCCAGCATTTT

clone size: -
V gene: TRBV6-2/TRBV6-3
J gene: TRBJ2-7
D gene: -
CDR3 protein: CASSLTGPRYEQYF
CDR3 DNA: TGTGCCAGCAGTTTAACAGGGCCACGCTACGAGCAGTACTTC

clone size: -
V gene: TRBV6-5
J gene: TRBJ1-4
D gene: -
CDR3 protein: CASSYIGPGLDEKLFF
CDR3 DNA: TGTGCCAGCAGTTACATCGGGCCAGGGTTGGATGAAAAACTGTTTTTT

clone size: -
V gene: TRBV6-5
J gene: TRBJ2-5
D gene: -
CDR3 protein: CASSNRRETQYF
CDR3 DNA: TGTGCCAGCAGTAACAGGAGAGAGACCCAGTACTTC

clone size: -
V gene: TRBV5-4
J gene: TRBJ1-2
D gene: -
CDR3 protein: CASSLAGSGGYTF
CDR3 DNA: TGTGCCAGCAGCTTGGCAGGTTCGGGTGGCTACACCTTC

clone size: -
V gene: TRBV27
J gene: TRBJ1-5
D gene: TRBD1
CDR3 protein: CASSLKGAQPQHF
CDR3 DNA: TGTGCCAGCAGTTTAAAGGGGGCTCAGCCCCAGCATTTT

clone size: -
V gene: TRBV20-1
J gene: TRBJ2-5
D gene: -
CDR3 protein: CSAGRQETQYF
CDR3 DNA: TGCAGTGCTGGACGCCAAGAGACCCAGTACTTC

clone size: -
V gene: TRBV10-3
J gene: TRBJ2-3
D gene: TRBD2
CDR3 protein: CAISEIAGGTDTQYF
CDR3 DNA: TGTGCCATCAGTGAAATAGCGGGGGGCACAGATACGCAGTATTTT

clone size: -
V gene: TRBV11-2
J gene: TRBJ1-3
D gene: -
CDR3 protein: CASSLSGPRTALDTIYF
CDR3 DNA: TGTGCCAGCAGCTTATCGGGGCCTCGGACCGCTCTTGACACCATATATTTT

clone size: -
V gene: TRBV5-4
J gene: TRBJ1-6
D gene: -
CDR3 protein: CASSLGGGVQYNSPLHF
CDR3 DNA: TGTGCCAGCAGCCTTGGTGGGGGGGTTCAGTATAATTCACCCCTCCACTTT

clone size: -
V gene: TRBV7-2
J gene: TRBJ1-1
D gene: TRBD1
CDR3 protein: CASSLNRQGEAFF
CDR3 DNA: TGTGCCAGCAGCTTGAACCGACAGGGTGAAGCTTTCTTT

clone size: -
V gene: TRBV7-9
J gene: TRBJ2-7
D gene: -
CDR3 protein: CASSLQGGEQYF
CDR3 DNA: TGTGCCAGCAGCTTACAGGGGGGCGAGCAGTACTTC